Listed below are T cell receptor beta chains from one sample, sequenced in a study of CD8 T cells in Susac syndrome. Via MiXCR, TCRdb re-called the immunoSEQ multiplex PCR reads, giving one row per CDR3 protein. The sample lists some 200,000 distinct CDR3 sequences, 80% to 95% occurring once. Sequenced sample: CD8+ T cells from PBMCs. The receptors shown here come from a human donor with multiple sclerosis. Each CDR3 is given with its conserved first and last residue. A D gene is named only where the DNA matches it firmly. Part of the rows lack a size; the others show once, few, many or a class for expanded clones.

>-|TRBV7-9|-|TRBJ2-1
CASNSPNSLNEQFF
TGTGCCAGCAACTCCCCCAACTCCCTCAATGAGCAGTTCTTC
>-|TRBV20-1|-|TRBJ2-2
CSATDRQGGELFF
TGCAGTGCTACCGACCGGCAGGGCGGGGAGCTGTTTTTT
>-|TRBV7-9|-|TRBJ2-5
CASSPEGSYQETQYF
TGTGCCAGCTCGCCGGAGGGGTCCTACCAAGAGACCCAGTACTTC
>-|TRBV29-1|-|TRBJ1-1
CSASGESGWVMNTEAFF
TGCAGCGCTAGTGGTGAGAGCGGGTGGGTCATGAACACTGAAGCTTTCTTT
>-|TRBV5-1|-|TRBJ1-1
CASRFSRTSQGNTEAFF
TGCGCCAGTAGATTCTCAAGGACATCCCAGGGGAACACTGAAGCTTTCTTT
>-|TRBV9|-|TRBJ1-3
CASSADLNTIYF
TGTGCCAGCAGCGCTGATCTAAACACCATATATTTT
>-|TRBV6-7|-|TRBJ2-3
CASSQAGSGLACSTDTQYF
TGTGCCAGCAGCCAAGCAGGGAGTGGATTGGCTTGTAGCACAGATACGCAGTATTTT
>few|TRBV9|TRBD2|TRBJ2-7
CASSVGGADEQYF
TGTGCCAGCAGCGTCGGGGGGGCAGATGAGCAGTACTTC
>-|TRBV5-6|-|TRBJ2-5
CASSWAGPETQYF
TGTGCCAGCAGCTGGGCGGGTCCAGAGACCCAGTACTTC
>few|TRBV27|-|TRBJ1-1
CASSSAGNTEAFF
TGTGCCAGCAGTTCTGCTGGAAACACTGAAGCTTTCTTT